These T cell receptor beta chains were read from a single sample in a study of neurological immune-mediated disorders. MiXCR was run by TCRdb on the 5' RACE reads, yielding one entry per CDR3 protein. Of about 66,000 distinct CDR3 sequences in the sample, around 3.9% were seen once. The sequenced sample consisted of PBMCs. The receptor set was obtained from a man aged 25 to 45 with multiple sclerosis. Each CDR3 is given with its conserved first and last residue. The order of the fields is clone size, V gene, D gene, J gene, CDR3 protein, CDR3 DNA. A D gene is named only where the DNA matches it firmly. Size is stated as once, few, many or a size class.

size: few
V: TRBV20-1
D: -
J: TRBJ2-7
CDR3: CSARSPRGPGEQYF
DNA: TGCAGTGCGAGATCACCACGGGGGCCTGGCGAGCAGTACTTC

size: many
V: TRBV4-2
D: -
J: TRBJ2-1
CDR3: CASSQEIYPRYEQFF
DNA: TGTGCCAGCAGCCAAGAAATTTACCCCCGGTATGAGCAGTTCTTC

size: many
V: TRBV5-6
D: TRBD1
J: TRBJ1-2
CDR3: CASSGGGLYGYTF
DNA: TGTGCCAGCAGCGGAGGGGGCCTCTATGGCTACACCTTC

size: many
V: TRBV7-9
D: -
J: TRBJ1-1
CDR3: CASSLAPDPRTEAFF
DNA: TGTGCCAGCAGCTTAGCCCCTGACCCAAGAACTGAAGCTTTCTTT

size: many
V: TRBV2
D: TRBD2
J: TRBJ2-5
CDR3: CASRPRLAGLASQETQYF
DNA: TGTGCCAGCAGGCCCCGACTAGCGGGCCTCGCTTCCCAAGAGACCCAGTACTTC

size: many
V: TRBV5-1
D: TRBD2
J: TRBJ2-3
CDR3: CASSPRAAGLALDTQYF
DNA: TGCGCCAGCAGCCCCCGGGCAGCGGGACTAGCATTGGATACGCAGTATTTT

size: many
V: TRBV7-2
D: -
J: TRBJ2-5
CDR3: CASSFDRYQETQYF
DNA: TGTGCCAGCAGCTTCGACCGTTACCAAGAGACCCAGTACTTC

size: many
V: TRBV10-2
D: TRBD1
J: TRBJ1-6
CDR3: CASSENLQGANSPLHF
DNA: TGCGCCAGCAGTGAGAATCTCCAGGGGGCAAATTCACCCCTCCACTTT

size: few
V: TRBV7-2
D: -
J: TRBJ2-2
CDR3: CASSIDVNTGELFF
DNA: TGTGCCAGCAGTATAGATGTGAACACCGGGGAGCTGTTTTTT

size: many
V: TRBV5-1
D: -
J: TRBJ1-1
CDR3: CASNESPQTEAFF
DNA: TGCGCCAGCAACGAATCCCCACAGACTGAAGCTTTCTTT

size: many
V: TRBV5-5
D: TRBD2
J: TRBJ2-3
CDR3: CASSLGSPSGADTQYF
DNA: TGTGCCAGCAGCTTGGGGTCGCCTAGCGGGGCAGATACGCAGTATTTT

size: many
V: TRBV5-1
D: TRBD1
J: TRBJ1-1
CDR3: CASSLRPGGMNTEAFF
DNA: TGCGCCAGCAGCTTGAGGCCAGGGGGAATGAACACTGAAGCTTTCTTT

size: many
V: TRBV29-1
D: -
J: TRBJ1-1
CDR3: CSVDVSGMNTEAFF
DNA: TGCAGCGTTGACGTCAGTGGGATGAACACTGAAGCTTTCTTT

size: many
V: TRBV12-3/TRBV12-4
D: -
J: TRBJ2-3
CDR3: CASRRGSGTDTQYF
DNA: TGTGCCAGCAGGCGGGGTTCTGGCACAGATACGCAGTATTTT

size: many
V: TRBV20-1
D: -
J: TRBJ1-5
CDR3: CSVRHYSNQPQNF
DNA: TGCAGTGTCCGACACTATAGCAATCAGCCCCAGAATTTT

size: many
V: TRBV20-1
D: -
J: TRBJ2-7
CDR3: CSARDRRTHTNYEQYF
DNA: TGCAGTGCTAGAGATAGGAGAACGCACACCAACTACGAGCAGTACTTC

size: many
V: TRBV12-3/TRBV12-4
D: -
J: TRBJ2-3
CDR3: CASRPAADTQYF
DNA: TGTGCCAGCAGACCAGCGGCAGATACGCAGTATTTT